This is a list of T cell receptor beta chains from one sample in a study of shared clonotypes between healthy human individuals. Profiling relied on immunoSEQ multiplex PCR, and the TCRdb table lists in-frame clones only, not all of them. The sample lists around 240,000 clones; 60% to 70% were seen once. The sample was memory CD4+ T cells sorted from blood. Receptor source: a man aged 30 to 45 in good health. Both conserved end residues are trimmed from each CDR3. Fields, in order: D gene, V gene, CDR3 protein. D genes are given only for firm matches.

. TRBV18 ASSPLPLSSYNEQF
TRBD1 TRBV7-9 ASSFRQGISSGELF
. TRBV27 ASRLRSEQF
. TRBV19 ASRTNEKLF
. TRBV4-2 ASSQDTGRDQPQH
. TRBV28 ASSRTGANYGYT
TRBD2 TRBV11-2 ASTPVSGAHGNEQF
TRBD2 TRBV5-8 ASSHQLAGGPSDTQY
. TRBV9 ASSVGTVYGYT
. TRBV9 ASSLMGTVSEQF
TRBD1 TRBV5-6 ASSFWDRVGEQY
TRBD1 TRBV19 ASSYQGAVNTEAF
. TRBV5-1 ASSLAGDSHEAF
. TRBV5-4 ASSFPTGVGYTEAF
TRBD2 TRBV5-1 ASTPSEREFYNEQF
. TRBV4-3 ASSQDWGREAF
TRBD1 TRBV28 ASSLTGVSNQPQH
. TRBV28 ASSLIGHYGYT
TRBD2 TRBV28 ASSHTSGRRREGF
. TRBV4-2 ASSQDGYAGTEAF
TRBD1 TRBV19 ASSIRTGTYGYT
TRBD1 TRBV19 ASSMGQGGNQPQH
. TRBV10-3 AISVDGRNQPQH
TRBD1 TRBV7-6 ASGPGGNEQF
TRBD2 TRBV5-5 ASSWGLVPGSDTQY